One and the same sample provided the 20 T cell receptor beta chains below, sequenced in a study of CD8+CD57+ T cells in acquired aplastic anemia. Patients who underwent sequencing had shown CD8+CD57+ cell expansion by flow cytometry. Researchers used genomic DNA as the template to profile TCR beta VDJ and CDR3. TCRdb re-analysed the reads in MiXCR, keeping a single row per CDR3 protein. The table includes under 350,000 distinct CDR3 sequences, about 50% detected once. Specimen: sorted CD4+, CD8+, or CD8+CD57+ T cells (not recorded which) from PBMCs. The receptors were gathered from a human donor with aplastic anemia.

The chain uses TRBV20-1 and TRBJ1-1; D gene unclear. CDR1 and CDR2 from the germline V gene are DFQATT and SNEGSKA (reference sequence). V lost 4 bases and J 2 bases, leaving 8 bases between the germline ends. CDR3 length equals 12 residues. The CDR3 is CSAKQRNTEAFF. CDR3 nucleotide sequence: TGCAGTGCTAAACAGAGAAACACTGAAGCTTTCTTT.

This clonotype came up many times. V gene TRBV11-2 combines with J gene TRBJ1-1; D gene unclear. The CDR3 extends over 16 amino acids. Germline V CDR1 and CDR2: SGHAT, FQNNGV. V shed 0 bases and J shed 0 bases, with 11 bases lying between them. The CDR3 DNA reads TGTGCCAGCAGCTTAGATCGGGCAGTCATGAACACTGAAGCTTTCTTT. Translation gives CASSLDRAVMNTEAFF.

This rearrangement joins TRBV29-1 to TRBJ2-3; 12 nucleotides line up with TRBD2. Germline loops: CDR1 SQVTM, CDR2 ANQGSEA. J gave up 1 base and V 5 bases, and 4 bases lay outside the gene matches. The CDR3 has 15 amino acids. The DNA of the CDR3 is TGCAGCGTTCGACGGACTAGCGGGGGCACAGATACGCAGTATTTT. Translating gives CSVRRTSGGTDTQYF.

There are many counts of this clonotype. The chain combines TRBV5-1 with TRBJ1-3; D is ambiguous. V was shortened by 0 bases and J by 0 bases, with 10 bases between the two germline ends. The CDR3 has 16 amino acids. In germline, CDR1 is SGHRS, CDR2 YFSETQ. This CDR3 is CASSLEAVSSGNTIYF. CDR3 DNA: TGCGCCAGCAGCTTGGAGGCGGTGAGCTCTGGAAACACCATATATTTT.

This clonotype appeared many times. J is TRBJ1-1 and V is TRBV10-1, with TRBD1 matching 7 bases. Per the germline V gene, CDR1 is WNHNN and CDR2 is SYGVQD (reference sequence). The length of the CDR3 is 14 residues. J gave up 7 bases and V 5 bases, and 10 bases lay outside the gene matches. CDR3 protein: CASSTSTGQVEAFF. The CDR3 nucleotides read TGCGCCAGCAGTACCTCGACAGGGCAAGTTGAAGCTTTCTTT.

This sequence joins TRBV2 and TRBJ1-1; D unresolved. The CDR3 contains 14 residues. The germline V gene has CDR1 SNHLY and CDR2 FYNNEI. V was shortened by 1 base and J by 5 bases, with 11 bases between the two germline ends. CDR3 in amino acids: CASSEGVGKTEAFF. DNA of the CDR3: TGTGCCAGCAGTGAAGGGGTTGGGAAAACTGAAGCTTTCTTT.

The CDR3 loop is CASSLATAGLLRETQYF. Written as DNA, the CDR3 is TGTGCCAGCAGCTTGGCCACGGCGGGACTGTTGCGAGAGACCCAGTACTTC. This chain uses TRBV5-6 with TRBJ2-5, with a tentative D call TRBD2 (6 bases). This CDR3 is 17 amino acids long. Germline V CDR1 and CDR2: SGHDT, YYEEEE. V was shortened by 0 bases and J by 4 bases, with 19 bases between the two germline ends. Together with reference TRBV5-6 and TRBJ2-5, the CDR3 gives the full variable domain: DAGVTQSPTHLIKTRGQQVTLRCSPKSGHDTVSWYQQALGQGPQFIFQYYEEEERQRGNFPDRFSGHQFPNYSSELNVNALLLGDSALYLCASSLATAGLLRETQYFGPGTRLLVL.

The V call is TRBV5-1, the J call TRBJ2-3; 12 bases are shared with TRBD2. The V and J ends lost 1 base and 5 bases, in that order; junction bases with no gene match: 2. This CDR3 comprises 15 residues. From germline, CDR1 is SGHRS and CDR2 YFSETQ. CDR3: CASSLTSGRKDTQYF. The CDR3 DNA sequence: TGCGCCAGCAGCTTGACTAGCGGGAGGAAAGATACGCAGTATTTT.

In regard to this clonotype: The CDR3 does not end in the conserved phenylalanine or tryptophan, so this is likely a read error. The DNA is left out, because the CDR3 cannot be placed on it with certainty; the CDR3 is given as TCRdb lists it. The genes are TRBV7-8 and TRBJ2-6. CDR1 SGHVS and CDR2 FQNEAQ come from the germline V gene. Including both end residues, the CDR3 is 15 amino acids long. The CDR3 loop reads CASSLAISGANVLVL.

The chain recombines TRBV12-3 or TRBV12-4 with TRBJ1-1; 8 bases fit TRBD1. The J segment lost 2 bases and the V segment lost 5 bases, leaving 10 bases of the junction unmatched. The CDR3 consists of 16 residues. DNA of the CDR3: TGTGCCAGCAGTCCGAAGGACAGGGTGTTTAACACTGAAGCTTTCTTT. This gives the protein CASSPKDRVFNTEAFF.

The CDR3 loop is CSARDDGGTQYF. The CDR3 DNA is TGCAGTGCTAGAGATGATGGGGGTACGCAGTATTTT. The chain employs TRBV20-1 and TRBJ2-3, with D perhaps being TRBD1 or TRBD2 (5 bases each). V was cut by 0 bases and J by 8 bases, with 9 bases left in between. From germline, CDR1 is DFQATT and CDR2 SNEGSKA (reference sequence). CDR3 length: 12 residues.

This clonotype was picked up many times. The CDR3: CASSHPSGGAVTGELFF. The CDR3 DNA sequence: TGTGCCAGCAGCCATCCTAGCGGGGGGGCCGTCACCGGGGAGCTGTTTTTT. This chain links TRBV4-2 with TRBJ2-2; 12 positions match TRBD2. From germline, CDR1 is LGHNA and CDR2 YNFKEQ. Trimming took 3 bases from V and 4 from J; bases not matched to a gene: 6. The CDR3 spans 17 residues.

V is TRBV7-9 and J is TRBJ2-7; 8 bases are a match to TRBD1. CDR3 length: 11 amino acids. The germline gives CDR1 SEHNR, CDR2 FQNEAQ (reference sequence). This CDR3 reads CAGGQEYEQYF. CDR3 bases: TGTGCTGGGGGACAGGAGTACGAGCAGTACTTC.

The V call is TRBV18, the J call TRBJ2-7, with 9 bases that match TRBD2. Germline V gene sequence: CDR1 KGHSH, CDR2 LQKENI. The ends lost 6 bases at V and 0 bases at J; junction bases unmatched: 12. CDR3 length: 17 amino acids. The CDR3 sequence is CASSPGAGGGGSYEQYF. Written as DNA, the CDR3 is TGTGCCAGCTCGCCTGGAGCGGGAGGTGGAGGCTCCTACGAGCAGTACTTC. Complete variable domain (other parts from reference TRBV18 and TRBJ2-7): NAGVMQNPRHLVRRRGQEARLRCSPMKGHSHVYWYRQLPEEGLKFMVYLQKENIIDESGMPKERFSAEFPKEGPSILRIQQVVRGDSAAYFCASSPGAGGGGSYEQYFGPGTRLTVT.

Remarks on this clonotype: Sequence at one end of the junction differs from germline and may be a read error. The chain is built from TRBV7-7 and TRBJ2-1; no reliable D call. The germline V gene encodes CDR1 SSHAT and CDR2 FNYEAQ (reference sequence). The CDR3 sequence is 15 residues long. The CDR3 DNA is TGTGCTAGCAGCTTAGGGCAGGTCGACTACAATGAGCAGTTCTTC. Its protein product is CASSLGQVDYNEQFF.

In this sample, this clonotype turned up a few times. The V call is TRBV20-1, the J call TRBJ2-3, with 8 positions matching TRBD2. V shed 8 bases and J 5 bases; nucleotides not matched to a gene: 9. The CDR3 has 13 amino acids. The germline V gene has CDR1 DFQATT and CDR2 SNEGSKA (reference sequence). CDR3 nucleotide sequence: TGCAGTACTACTGGGAGCGGGGGAGATACGCAGTATTTT. As protein: CSTTGSGGDTQYF.

This clonotype was counted between two and nine times. The CDR3 sequence: CATSRARGSTYEQYF. CDR3 bases: TGTGCCACCAGCAGAGCGCGGGGGTCTACCTACGAGCAGTACTTC. This chain joins TRBV15 and TRBJ2-7, with 7 bases aligning to TRBD2. J gave up 2 bases and V 1 base, and 5 bases lay outside the gene matches. The germline gives CDR1 LNHNV, CDR2 YYDKDF (reference sequence). This CDR3 has 15 residues.

This clonotype appeared a few times. CDR3 protein: CASRGRGDSNTGELFF. The CDR3 bases are TGTGCCAGCAGGGGGCGGGGGGATTCCAACACCGGGGAGCTGTTTTTT. The J gene is TRBJ2-2, the V gene TRBV28; 8 bases are a match to TRBD2. V lost 6 bases to trimming and J lost 2 bases; unmatched junction nucleotides: 8. CDR1 is MDHEN and CDR2 is SYDVKM in the germline V gene. CDR3 length: 16 residues.

The CDR3 DNA reads TGTGCCAGTAGTAGCCTACTCGGACTCTATTCACCCCTCCACTTT. This sequence encodes CASSSLLGLYSPLHF. The rearrangement uses TRBV19 and TRBJ1-6; no clear D gene. Germline V gene lookup returns CDR1 LNHDA and CDR2 SQIVND (reference sequence). Trimming pared 4 bases from V and 8 bases from J, leaving 15 bases between. This CDR3 contains 15 residues.

The chain couples TRBV25-1 to TRBJ1-6, with D tentatively TRBD1 (5 bases). Germline values: CDR1 MGHDK, CDR2 SYGVNS. Trimming removed 5 bases at V and 9 bases at J, with 11 bases between. CDR3 size: 13 residues. This CDR3 reads CASSRDWSSPLHF. CDR3 nucleotide sequence: TGTGCCAGCAGTCGGGACTGGAGTTCACCCCTCCACTTT.